This T cell receptor beta chain derives from a study of cytomegalovirus exposure and HLA in healthy donors. Overall study context: Assignment to the Caucasian-associated ancestry cluster applied to around 80% of the approximately 400 genotyped donors. Study results and limitations: Later analysis reportedly placed an Asian-associated ancestry cluster below the approximately 730-donor mean in N-insertions.

The primer mix had 60 Vbeta and 13 Jbeta primers. The data were produced by immunoSEQ multiplex PCR, yet TCRdb's version contains in-frame clones alone and is incomplete. Of 150,000 to 200,000 clones listed, about 80% were seen once; the top ten hold 11% to 15%. The germline V gene encodes CDR1 LNHDA and CDR2 SQIVND (reference sequence). The CDR3 loop spans 11 amino acids. V shed 7 bases and J shed 4 bases, with 5 bases lying between them. Unrecorded immune exposure was likely among donors, who were nominally healthy when sampled. In regard to this clone: Its matching antigen is unknown. This CDR3 is also generated by other DNA sequences in the sample.

Sequences were obtained from PBMCs. This clonotype was sampled from a man aged 50-59 years in good health and CMV-seropositive. The genes are TRBV19 and TRBJ2-1; D gene uncertain. CDR3 sequence: CASTLYNEQFF. The CDR3 DNA follows: TGTGCCAGTACCTTGTACAATGAGCAGTTCTTC.